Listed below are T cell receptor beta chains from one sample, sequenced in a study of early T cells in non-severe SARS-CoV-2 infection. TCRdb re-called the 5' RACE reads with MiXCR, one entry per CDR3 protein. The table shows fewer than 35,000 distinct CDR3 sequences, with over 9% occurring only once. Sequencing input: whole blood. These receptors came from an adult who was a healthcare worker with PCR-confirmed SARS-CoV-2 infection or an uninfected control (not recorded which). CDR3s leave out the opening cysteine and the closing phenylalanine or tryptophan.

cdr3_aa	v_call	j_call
ASSIEGVYGYT	TRBV19	TRBJ1-2
ASSRNHRGGTDTQY	TRBV11-3	TRBJ2-3
ASRAWNSPLH	TRBV27	TRBJ1-6
ASSQSGGAGDTQY	TRBV4-3	TRBJ2-3
ASSLRGDRTEAF	TRBV7-6	TRBJ1-1
AGSPQRNEQF	TRBV18	TRBJ2-1
ASRTKLRGDQPQH	TRBV19	TRBJ1-5
ASSPNAAIGFTQY	TRBV4-3	TRBJ2-3
ASSLRPGLAGGLGIHNEQF	TRBV11-2	TRBJ2-1
ASRRTGQEKLF	TRBV27	TRBJ1-4
GGGGGSTDTQY	TRBV20-1	TRBJ2-3
SVGGGQRTYEQY	TRBV29-1	TRBJ2-7
SASPRSLAGVYEQY	TRBV20-1	TRBJ2-7
ASEGLNNGEQY	TRBV27	TRBJ2-7
ASSGVRGAGNTIY	TRBV3-1	TRBJ1-3
ASSQEGTSGGADTQY	TRBV4-2	TRBJ2-3
ASSQQRIEKLF	TRBV3-1	TRBJ1-4
ASSHVAGGFRGEQF	TRBV6-5	TRBJ2-1
ASSSDRGHYEQY	TRBV5-1	TRBJ2-7
AWTGFETGGYSYEQY	TRBV30	TRBJ2-7
AWDRGRSGAKNIQY	TRBV30	TRBJ2-4
ASSPPTYNEQF	TRBV27	TRBJ2-1
ASKGDSMNTEAF	TRBV2	TRBJ1-1
ASSYAGNTEAF	TRBV6-5	TRBJ1-1
ASSTPGTDSYTEAF	TRBV6-6	TRBJ1-1
ASSAGQGNSPLH	TRBV5-1	TRBJ1-6
ASSRGRGDAEAF	TRBV13	TRBJ1-1
SASGEATNEKLF	TRBV20-1	TRBJ1-4
ASSIGTGADNEQF	TRBV7-3	TRBJ2-1
AWTRTATNSPLH	TRBV30	TRBJ1-6
AIGTDRGEEQF	TRBV10-3	TRBJ2-1
ASTRQGSYEQY	TRBV5-1	TRBJ2-7
SAPLSLAGGTNNEQF	TRBV20-1	TRBJ2-1
ASSYGQTRTYEQY	TRBV11-1	TRBJ2-7
ATMGQMNTEAF	TRBV24-1	TRBJ1-1
ASNVDSFGSGSYNSPLH	TRBV6-2/TRBV6-3	TRBJ1-6
ASSLITSQETQY	TRBV5-4	TRBJ2-5
ASSVVAGGTEAF	TRBV9	TRBJ1-1
ASSSSGGYNEQF	TRBV19	TRBJ2-1
ASRPSGSGQDTIY	TRBV19	TRBJ1-3
ASSLAGASTEAF	TRBV5-1	TRBJ1-1
ATSDWGQGAIDTQY	TRBV24-1	TRBJ2-3
ASVRRASGTEAF	TRBV25-1	TRBJ1-1
ASSIDRASGSQPQH	TRBV19	TRBJ1-5
ASSYNSNQPQH	TRBV19	TRBJ1-5
ASGQQMNTEAF	TRBV27	TRBJ1-1
ASSLDLAGGAF	TRBV11-2	TRBJ1-1
AISKGGSGTGELF	TRBV10-3	TRBJ2-2
ASSHIGEQY	TRBV3-1	TRBJ2-7
ASSYGRGPGGIATQY	TRBV6-5	TRBJ2-5
ASSLDQPREQF	TRBV11-2	TRBJ2-1
ATGQFSYNEQF	TRBV3-1	TRBJ2-1
SAERDRGRGYT	TRBV29-1	TRBJ1-2
ASSLPLPGDRVLVEQY	TRBV11-2	TRBJ2-7
SCGGDYYEQY	TRBV20-1	TRBJ2-7
ASRNPESNEKLF	TRBV13	TRBJ1-4
ASGLLLQEAVGYT	TRBV12-5	TRBJ1-2
ASSLVTSSSGEQF	TRBV7-2	TRBJ2-1